These 14 T cell receptor beta chains originate from one sample sequenced in a study of blood T cell repertoires in COVID-19. The data were produced by immunoSEQ multiplex PCR, yet TCRdb's version contains in-frame clones alone and is incomplete. Counted here are about 270,000 clones, roughly 90% occurring once; the ten biggest clones make up around 3%. The source material was PBMCs or T cells enriched from blood (not recorded which). The receptors were sampled from a woman in her forties or fifties who had recovered from COVID-19.

A single count supports this clone. The chain couples TRBV3-1 (or the pseudogene TRBV3-2) to TRBJ2-3; D remains ambiguous. Germline CDR1 and CDR2: LGHDT and YNNKEL (reference sequence). V was shortened by 1 base and J by 0 bases, with 5 bases between the two germline ends. The CDR3 has 14 amino acids. CDR3 residues: CASSQVSSTDTQYF. CDR3 in DNA: TGTGCCAGCAGCCAAGTGAGTAGCACAGATACGCAGTATTTT.

The chain uses TRBV11-2 and TRBJ2-5; D perhaps matches TRBD2 (5 bases). The CDR3 consists of 14 residues. With 1 base removed from V and 7 bases from J, the gap between germline ends came to 13 bases. CDR1 is SGHAT, CDR2 FQNNGV, per germline. The CDR3 loop is CASSLAPPRVTQYF. The CDR3 DNA reads TGTGCCAGCAGCTTAGCTCCACCGAGGGTGACCCAGTACTTC.

The CDR3 sequence: CASKKQGTNEKLFF. The CDR3 coding sequence is TGTGCCAGCAAGAAACAGGGTACTAATGAAAAACTGTTTTTT. The rearrangement uses TRBV7-2 and TRBJ1-4; possibly TRBD1 for D (6 bases). Per germline, CDR1 SGHTA and CDR2 FQGNSA. Trimming removed 7 bases at V and 2 bases at J, with 11 bases between. The CDR3 is 14 amino acids.

J is TRBJ2-7 and V is TRBV15; TRBD2 aligns across 8 bases. V lost 5 bases, J lost 6 bases, and 12 bases stayed unmatched. Per the germline V gene, CDR1 is LNHNV and CDR2 is YYDKDF (reference sequence). The CDR3 covers 15 residues. The CDR3 bases are TGTGCCACCAGCTACCGCGGGGGACTAGTTGGCGAGCAGTACTTC. Residues: CATSYRGGLVGEQYF.

This clone was seen a handful of times. The chain has TRBV7-2 and TRBJ1-2; 8 nucleotides agree with TRBD1. The CDR3 covers 16 residues. Unmatched junction bases numbered 13, after V lost 6 bases and J lost 4 bases. Germline V lookup: CDR1 SGHTA, CDR2 FQGNSA. The CDR3 spells CASSPSSAQGAYGYTF. For the CDR3, the DNA is TGTGCCAGCAGTCCGTCCTCGGCTCAGGGGGCCTATGGCTACACCTTC. Supplemented by reference TRBV7-2 and TRBJ1-2, the full variable domain reads GAGVSQSPSNKVTEKGKDVELRCDPISGHTALYWYRQSLGQGLEFLIYFQGNSAPDKSGLPSDRFSAERTGGSVSTLTIQRTQQEDSAVYLCASSPSSAQGAYGYTFGSGTRLTVV.

The rearrangement uses TRBV4-2 and TRBJ1-1; 7 positions agree with TRBD1. CDR1 and CDR2 (germline): LGHNA, YNFKEQ. The CDR3 has 14 residues. With 4 bases clipped from V and 3 bases from J, the junction kept 5 bases outside the gene matches. The CDR3 coding sequence is TGTGCCAGCAGCCCCCAAGACAGGGACACTGAAGCTTTCTTT. Residues: CASSPQDRDTEAFF.

CDR3 sequence reads: CASSLRRELAYNEQFF. The CDR3 nucleotides read TGTGCCAGCAGCTTAAGACGGGAATTAGCCTACAATGAGCAGTTCTTC. The V gene is TRBV7-8, the J gene TRBJ2-1; TRBD2 is a possible D gene (5 bases). V lost 2 bases and J lost 2, with 13 bases in between. The CDR3 sequence is 16 residues long. Germline V gene lookup returns CDR1 SGHVS and CDR2 FQNEAQ. Full variable domain (rest looked up from reference TRBV7-8 and TRBJ2-1): GAGVSQSPRYKVAKRGQDVALRCDPISGHVSLFWYQQALGQGPEFLTYFQNEAQLDKSGLPSDRFFAERPEGSVSTLKIQRTQQEDSAVYLCASSLRRELAYNEQFFGPGTRLTVL.

CDR3 in amino acids: CASSEFGGVRNEQFF. CDR3 coding DNA: TGTGCCAGCAGTGAATTTGGCGGGGTAAGGAATGAGCAGTTCTTC. The rearrangement links TRBV25-1 to TRBJ2-1, with D tentatively TRBD2 (6 bases). The CDR3 extends over 15 amino acids. The V and J ends lost 1 base and 7 bases respectively, with 14 bases between them. Germline CDR1 and CDR2: MGHDK and SYGVNS.

This clone turned up a few times. The V and J genes are TRBV5-1 and TRBJ1-3, with a weak D call TRBD1 (5 bases). Germline CDR1 SGHRS, CDR2 YFSETQ. The CDR3 extends over 13 amino acids. V was trimmed by 4 bases and J by 1 base, leaving 6 bases between them. The CDR3 region is CASSRTSGNTIYF. The CDR3, as DNA: TGCGCCAGCAGCCGGACATCTGGAAACACCATATATTTT.

The CDR3 protein is CASSLGASAADTQYF. CDR3 nucleotides: TGTGCCAGCAGCTTGGGGGCTAGCGCCGCAGATACGCAGTATTTT. The genes are TRBV5-4 and TRBJ2-3; D might be TRBD2 (6 bases). CDR3 length: 15 residues. Germline V gives CDR1 SGHNT, CDR2 YYREEE (reference sequence). With 0 bases removed from V and 4 bases from J, the gap between germline ends came to 12 bases.

This clone turned up a few times. In DNA, the CDR3 is TGTGCCAGCAGCCCGCAAGCGGGAGCCACCTACGAGCAGTACTTC. Amino acids: CASSPQAGATYEQYF. The chain has TRBV7-2 and TRBJ2-7, with TRBD2 matching 8 bases. V trimming: 5 bases; J trimming: 2 bases; junction bases outside the gene matches: 8. The germline CDR1 and CDR2 sequences are SGHTA and FQGNSA. The CDR3 spans 15 residues.

This chain joins TRBV28 and TRBJ2-7, with 9 bases lining up with TRBD2. CDR3 length: 15 amino acids. Germline CDR1 is MDHEN and CDR2 is SYDVKM. Trimming took 5 bases from V and 4 from J; bases not matched to a gene: 9. The CDR3 sequence is CASSVTGLAYYEQYF. Written as DNA, the CDR3 is TGTGCCAGCAGTGTCACGGGACTAGCCTATTACGAGCAGTACTTC.

The chain recombines TRBV28 with TRBJ1-2; D ambiguous. Germline V gene sequence: CDR1 MDHEN, CDR2 SYDVKM. V shed 3 bases and J shed 8 bases, with 16 bases lying between them. The CDR3 has 14 residues. Written as DNA, the CDR3 is TGTGCCAGCAGTTTGCTAAGGTCCGGGATCGGCTACACCTTC. This gives the protein CASSLLRSGIGYTF.

The chain is built from TRBV5-5 and TRBJ1-5, with 7 positions matching TRBD1. V gave up 0 bases and J gave up 7 bases; unmatched junction bases: 7. Per germline, CDR1 SGHKS and CDR2 YYEKEE (reference sequence). The CDR3 runs to 15 residues. The CDR3 protein is CASSLVLGGGQPQHF. CDR3 DNA sequence: TGTGCCAGCAGCTTGGTCTTAGGGGGCGGCCAGCCCCAGCATTTT.